This entry lists 22 T cell receptor beta chains sequenced from one sample in a study of T cell responses to AZD1222 COVID-19 vaccine. The protocol was immunoSEQ multiplex PCR, while the TCRdb copy is restricted to in-frame clones and leaves out a portion. The sample includes some 97,000 clones, 87% of them seen just once. Source: peripheral blood, taken on day 0 of MenACWY control vaccination. The receptors here all came from an adult in good health.

The chain employs TRBV7-2 and TRBJ2-3, with TRBD2 matching 15 bases. Germline-derived CDR1 and CDR2 are SGHTA and FQGNSA. The CDR3 length is 18 residues. J was trimmed by 1 base and V by 0 bases; bases with no gene match: 2. This CDR3 reads CASSLARTSGGGTDTQYF. The CDR3 coding sequence is TGTGCCAGCAGCTTAGCGAGGACTAGCGGGGGGGGCACAGATACGCAGTATTTT.

V gene TRBV5-1 combines with J gene TRBJ2-2, with no clear D. This CDR3 is 15 amino acids long. Trimming stripped 2 bases from V and 7 bases from J, with 15 bases between. CDR1 is SGHRS, CDR2 YFSETQ, per germline. The CDR3 here is CASSFAIDLVGELFF. The CDR3 nucleotides read TGCGCCAGCAGCTTTGCCATTGACCTAGTCGGGGAGCTGTTTTTT. Together with reference TRBV5-1 and TRBJ2-2, the CDR3 gives the full variable domain: KAGVTQTPRYLIKTRGQQVTLSCSPISGHRSVSWYQQTPGQGLQFLFEYFSETQRNKGNFPGRFSGRQFSNSRSEMNVSTLELGDSALYLCASSFAIDLVGELFFGEGSRLTVL.

The chain carries TRBV7-9 and TRBJ1-6; perhaps TRBD1 as D (5 bases). This CDR3 is 14 amino acids long. Trimming took off 5 bases at V and 7 bases at J, with 12 bases between the two ends. Germline V CDR1 and CDR2: SEHNR, FQNEAQ (reference sequence). The CDR3 here is CASSPGGGNSPLHF. In DNA form, the CDR3 reads TGTGCCAGCAGCCCCGGGGGAGGGAATTCACCCCTCCACTTT.

The V and J genes are TRBV27 and TRBJ1-1; no firm D call. Trimming stripped 8 bases from V and 8 bases from J, with 15 bases between. The CDR3 loop spans 12 amino acids. Germline CDR1 reads MNHEY; CDR2 reads SMNVEV (reference sequence). The CDR3 here is CASGYRVSEAFF. CDR3 nucleotide sequence: TGTGCCAGCGGGTATAGAGTCTCCGAAGCTTTCTTT.

This chain links TRBV7-2 with TRBJ2-3, with no clear D. Germline V gene lookup returns CDR1 SGHTA and CDR2 FQGNSA. With 7 bases removed from V and 11 bases from J, the gap between germline ends came to 16 bases. CDR3 length equals 12 residues. The CDR3 region has the DNA TGTGCCAGCACCCGGATAGGCTTAGGGCAGTATTTT. It specifies CASTRIGLGQYF. The whole variable domain, filled in from reference TRBV7-2 and TRBJ2-3, reads GAGVSQSPSNKVTEKGKDVELRCDPISGHTALYWYRQSLGQGLEFLIYFQGNSAPDKSGLPSDRFSAERTGGSVSTLTIQRTQQEDSAVYLCASTRIGLGQYFGPGTRLTVL.

Here the CDR3 DNA reads TGTGCCAGCAGCTTAGTGGCAGCGGGAGCGGTCCCAGATACGCAGTATTTT. Protein sequence: CASSLVAAGAVPDTQYF. The rearrangement uses TRBV7-2 and TRBJ2-3, with 8 bases aligning to TRBD2. J lost 4 bases, V lost 1 base, and 10 bases had no gene match. In germline, CDR1 is SGHTA, CDR2 FQGNSA. The CDR3 is made up of 17 amino acids.

This clone appeared once. This chain uses TRBV5-1 with TRBJ1-2; 8 bases line up with TRBD1. This CDR3 comprises 14 residues. CDR1 and CDR2 (germline): SGHRS, YFSETQ. V lost 4 bases and J lost 4; bases outside the gene matches: 6. DNA for the CDR3: TGCGCCAGCAGCACCGGACAGGGCGGCTATGGCTACACCTTC. It translates to CASSTGQGGYGYTF.

This chain uses TRBV21-1 with TRBJ2-7; TRBD2 is the table's D call and was not checked against the DNA. TRBV21-1 is a listed pseudogene. CDR3 size: 18 residues. The CDR3 reads CASSKEGPLAGTQAEQYF. CDR3 nucleotides: TGTGCCAGCAGCAAAGAGGGGCCGCTAGCGGGGACACAAGCCGAGCAGTACTTC.

The V and J genes are TRBV28 and TRBJ1-5; 8 bases align to TRBD1. V trimming: 5 bases; J trimming: 5 bases; junction bases outside the gene matches: 11. The V gene's germline CDR1 is MDHEN and CDR2 SYDVKM. The CDR3 has 16 amino acids. Written as DNA, the CDR3 is TGTGCCAGCAGTCCTAGACAGGGGAGGATGGATCAGCCCCAGCATTTT. As protein: CASSPRQGRMDQPQHF.

This sequence joins TRBV7-3 and TRBJ2-3, with a tentative D call TRBD2 (6 bases). Trimming cost V 5 bases and J 6 bases, with 12 bases left between them. Germline assignment: CDR1 SGHTA and CDR2 FQGTGA. There are 13 residues in the CDR3. In DNA, the CDR3 is TGTGCCAGCAGCCCGACTAGATCCGATACGCAGTATTTT. Translating it yields CASSPTRSDTQYF.

J is TRBJ1-4 and V is TRBV18, with TRBD1 as a possible D gene (6 bases). The CDR3 is 14 residues long. Trimming removed 10 bases at V and 0 bases at J, with 12 bases between. CDR1 and CDR2 (germline): KGHSH, LQKENI. The CDR3 spells CATSEGATNEKLFF. CDR3 in DNA: TGTGCCACCTCCGAGGGGGCAACTAATGAAAAACTGTTTTTT.

The V call is TRBV7-6, the J call TRBJ1-3; 7 nucleotides match TRBD1. Germline lookup yields CDR1 SGHVS and CDR2 FNYEAQ. V lost 5 bases to trimming and J lost 2 bases; unmatched junction nucleotides: 6. CDR3 length: 15 amino acids. The CDR3 sequence: CASSANRGPGNTIYF. CDR3 in DNA: TGTGCCAGCAGCGCTAACAGGGGTCCTGGAAACACCATATATTTT.

The chain couples TRBV18 to TRBJ2-7, with 11 bases lining up with TRBD2. Germline trimming cut 4 bases from V and 2 bases from J; bases unmatched to any gene: 4. CDR3 length: 15 amino acids. From germline, CDR1 is KGHSH and CDR2 LQKENI. The CDR3 region has the DNA TGTGCCAGCTCACGGCTAGCGGGAGGCCCCTACGAGCAGTACTTC. It yields the protein CASSRLAGGPYEQYF.

The chain uses TRBV13 and TRBJ2-1; D is ambiguous. Trimming cost V 5 bases and J 10 bases, with 12 bases left between them. The CDR3 loop spans 12 amino acids. Germline V gene data show CDR1 as PRHDT and CDR2 as FYEKMQ (reference sequence). CDR3 amino acids: CASSQPPREQFF. The CDR3 DNA sequence: TGTGCCAGCAGCCAACCCCCGAGGGAGCAGTTCTTC.

The rearrangement uses TRBV5-1 and TRBJ2-7, with 9 bases fitting TRBD1. The CDR3 sequence is 15 residues long. The V gene end was trimmed by 2 bases and the J gene end by 3 bases; junction bases not matched to a gene: 6. The germline gives CDR1 SGHRS, CDR2 YFSETQ. The CDR3 DNA reads TGCGCCAGCAGCTTAACAGGGGGCGCCGGCTACGAGCAGTACTTC. It translates to CASSLTGGAGYEQYF.

The chain uses TRBV6-6 and TRBJ2-1, with 10 positions matching TRBD2. Germline CDR1 reads MNHNY; CDR2 reads SVGAGI (reference sequence). Unmatched junction bases numbered 11, after V lost 5 bases and J lost 4 bases. This CDR3 region has 17 residues. The CDR3 loop reads CASSLTGLAATYNEQFF. DNA of the CDR3: TGTGCCAGCAGTCTGACAGGACTAGCGGCAACGTACAATGAGCAGTTCTTC.

This clone was counted a few times. The rearrangement joins TRBV6-5 to TRBJ1-5, with D perhaps matching TRBD1 (6 bases). CDR3 size: 14 residues. V was trimmed by 5 bases and J by 4 bases, leaving 12 bases between them. From germline, CDR1 is MNHEY and CDR2 SVGAGI. The CDR3 coding sequence is TGTGCCAGCAGTAGAGGGGGGGGAAATCAGCCCCAGCATTTT. Residues: CASSRGGGNQPQHF.

The rearrangement links TRBV24-1 to TRBJ2-7; tentatively, D is TRBD2 (6 bases). Trimming removed 3 bases at V and 2 bases at J, with 13 bases between. This CDR3 is 15 amino acids long. Germline CDR1 is KGHDR and CDR2 is SFDVKD. The CDR3 bases are TGTGCCACCAGTGATCCCCGCGGGGCCCCCTACGAGCAGTACTTC. This sequence encodes CATSDPRGAPYEQYF.

The rearrangement joins TRBV10-3 to TRBJ2-2; 11 nucleotides line up with TRBD2. The CDR3 runs to 16 residues. V was clipped by 0 bases and J by 6 bases; unmatched bases: 3. Germline CDR1 reads ENHRY; CDR2 reads SYGVKD. The CDR3 is CAISESLAGGAGELFF. The CDR3 bases are TGTGCCATCAGTGAGTCCCTAGCGGGAGGAGCCGGGGAGCTGTTTTTT.

The chain links TRBV5-1 to TRBJ1-3, with D possibly being TRBD1 (6 bases). Germline assignment: CDR1 SGHRS and CDR2 YFSETQ. Trimming left V 2 bases short and J 0 bases short, with 6 bases between. CDR3 length: 14 residues. The CDR3 nucleotides are TGCGCCAGCAGCTTACAGGGCTCTGGAAACACCATATATTTT. Translating it yields CASSLQGSGNTIYF.

The J gene is TRBJ2-1, the V gene TRBV5-1; D gene ambiguous. From germline, CDR1 is SGHRS and CDR2 YFSETQ. The V end was cut by 1 base, the J end by 5 bases, with 7 bases between. This CDR3 spans 13 amino acids. CDR3 amino acids: CASSLLTNNEQFF. The CDR3 nucleotides are TGCGCCAGCAGCTTGTTGACAAACAATGAGCAGTTCTTC.

The chain uses TRBV18 and TRBJ1-6; D gene uncertain. Germline lookup yields CDR1 KGHSH and CDR2 LQKENI. Trimming removed 0 bases at V and 7 bases at J, with 13 bases between. This CDR3 contains 16 residues. CDR3 coding DNA: TGTGCCAGCTCACCACCCAGCCTATTTGACAATTCACCCCTCCACTTT. Its translation is CASSPPSLFDNSPLHF.